A selection of T cell receptor beta chains follows, all from one sample in a study of memory CD4+ T cells and cytomegalovirus serostatus. Data came from immunoSEQ multiplex PCR; TCRdb stores just in-frame clones and leaves some out. Here the sample spans some 27,000 clones, about 79% being singletons. The source material was memory CD4+ T cells from blood. The receptor source for this set is an adult in good health and CMV-seronegative. Both conserved end residues are part of each CDR3. Fields, in order: clone size, J gene, V gene, D gene, CDR3 DNA, CDR3 protein. The D gene is left open where the match is weak. The size of a clone is reported for some rows only, either as once, few or many, or as a class for expanded clones.

>few|TRBJ1-5|TRBV9|NA
TGTGCCAGCAGTCGGGGGCAGGGAGGGCAGCCCCAGCATTTT
CASSRGQGGQPQHF
>NA|TRBJ2-2|TRBV5-6|TRBD2
TGTGCCAGCAGCCTCATAAGCGGGAGAACGGTTGCGGGGGAGCTGTTTTTT
CASSLISGRTVAGELFF
>NA|TRBJ2-5|TRBV7-2|NA
TGTGCCAGCAGCTTAGGCGGCGGAGAGACCCAGTACTTC
CASSLGGGETQYF
>few|TRBJ1-2|TRBV19|NA
TGTGCAGTGGGTCGTGGCTACACCTTC
CAVGRGYTF
>few|TRBJ1-4|TRBV9|TRBD1
TGTGCCAGCAGCTCCAGGGGGCTTGGTGAAAAACTGTTTTTT
CASSSRGLGEKLFF
>NA|TRBJ1-3|TRBV9|TRBD1
TGTGCCAGCTCAGGGGGCGCGGGAAACACCATATATTTT
CASSGGAGNTIYF
>NA|TRBJ2-1|TRBV30|TRBD1
TGTGCCTGGAGTACTGGGACAGGAAGAGGCAATGAGCAGTTCTTC
CAWSTGTGRGNEQFF
>NA|TRBJ2-3|TRBV10-3|TRBD1
TGTGCCATCAGGAAAGGGGACAGGGCCACAGATACGCAGTATTTT
CAIRKGDRATDTQYF
>NA|TRBJ1-2|TRBV18|TRBD1
TGTGCCAGCTCACCGGGACAGACTAACTATGGCTACACCTTC
CASSPGQTNYGYTF
>NA|TRBJ1-1|TRBV18|NA
TGTGCCAGCTCACGCACGGACACTGAAGCTTTCTTT
CASSRTDTEAFF
>NA|TRBJ2-6|TRBV6-5|NA
TGTGCCAGCAGCACCCGGTCCTCTGGGGCCAACGTCCTGACTTTC
CASSTRSSGANVLTF
>NA|TRBJ2-7|TRBV7-2|TRBD1
TGTGCCAGCAGGGATTCGACAGGGGGCGTCTACGAGCAGTACTTC
CASRDSTGGVYEQYF
>NA|TRBJ1-5|TRBV7-2|NA
TGTGCCAGCAGCCTCGACCGAAATCAGCCCCAGCATTTT
CASSLDRNQPQHF
>once|TRBJ2-2|TRBV28|NA
TGTGCCAGCAGTTTGGATAGCGGCACCGGGGAGCTGTTTTTT
CASSLDSGTGELFF
>NA|TRBJ2-4|TRBV28|TRBD2
TGTGCCAGCAGTTTAGTTGGGACTAGCATAAACATTCAGTACTTC
CASSLVGTSINIQYF
>NA|TRBJ2-5|TRBV19|TRBD1
TGTGCCAGTAGCAGTTACGACAGGGGCCGCCAAGAGACCCAGTACTTC
CASSSYDRGRQETQYF
>NA|TRBJ2-7|TRBV12-5|NA
TGTGCTAGTGGAGGGGGGACCTTGGCTGGGGAGCAGTACTTC
CASGGGTLAGEQYF
>few|TRBJ2-7|TRBV6-5|TRBD1
TGTGCCAGCAGTAGGGGACAGGGGGCCTACGAGCAGTACTTC
CASSRGQGAYEQYF
>NA|TRBJ1-2|TRBV27|NA
TGTGCCAGCAGTTTATCACCTTTGGCGCAGAAATATGGCTACACCTTC
CASSLSPLAQKYGYTF
>NA|TRBJ2-5|TRBV14|NA
TGTGCCAGCAGTCTCAGGGGAGAGACCCAGTACTTC
CASSLRGETQYF
>NA|TRBJ2-5|TRBV7-6|NA
TGTGCCAGCAGCTTAGACGGGACAGAGACCCAGTACTTC
CASSLDGTETQYF
>few|TRBJ1-1|TRBV10-3|TRBD1
TGTGCCATCAGCGGGACAGGGTCAGAAGCTTTCTTT
CAISGTGSEAFF
>NA|TRBJ2-7|TRBV18|TRBD1
TGTGCCAGCTCAGGGACAGGGGTCTCCTACGAGCAGTACTTC
CASSGTGVSYEQYF
>NA|TRBJ2-7|TRBV7-9|NA
TGTGCCAGCAGTCGGATTTACGAGCAGTACTTC
CASSRIYEQYF
>NA|TRBJ2-2|TRBV4-2|TRBD2
TGTGCCAGCAGCCGCGACCGGGACTACTCTGGCCTGTTTTTT
CASSRDRDYSGLFF
>few|TRBJ1-4|TRBV5-1|NA
TGCGCCAGCAGCTTAGAGCGGGGGGCGAATTGGGTTTTT
CASSLERGANWVF
>NA|TRBJ2-7|TRBV7-2|TRBD1
TGTGCCAGCTCCTCTACAGGGGGTTCCTACGAGCAGTACTTC
CASSSTGGSYEQYF
>NA|TRBJ2-7|TRBV2|NA
TGTGCCAGCAGTGCTAAGGGGACGGGCGAGCAGTACTTC
CASSAKGTGEQYF
>NA|TRBJ2-7|TRBV7-9|TRBD2
TGTGCCAGCAGCGAGCGGGGGTCCTACGAGCAGTACTTC
CASSERGSYEQYF
>NA|TRBJ2-7|TRBV6-5|NA
TGTGCCAGCAGTCGTAAAGGGACGAACGAGCAGTACTTC
CASSRKGTNEQYF